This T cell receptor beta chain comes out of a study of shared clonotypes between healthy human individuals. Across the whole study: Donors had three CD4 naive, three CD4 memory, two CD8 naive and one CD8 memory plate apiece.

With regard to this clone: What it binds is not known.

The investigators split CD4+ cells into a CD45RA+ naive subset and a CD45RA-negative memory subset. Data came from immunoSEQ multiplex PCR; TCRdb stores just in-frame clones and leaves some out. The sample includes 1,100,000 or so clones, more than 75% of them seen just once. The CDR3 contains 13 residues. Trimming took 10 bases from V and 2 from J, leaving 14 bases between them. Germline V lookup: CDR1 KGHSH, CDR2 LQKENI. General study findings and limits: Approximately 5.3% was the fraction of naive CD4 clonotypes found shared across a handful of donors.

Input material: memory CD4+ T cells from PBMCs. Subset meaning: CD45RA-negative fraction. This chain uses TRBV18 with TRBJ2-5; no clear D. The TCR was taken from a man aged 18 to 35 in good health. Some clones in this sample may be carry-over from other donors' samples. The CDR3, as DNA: TGTGCCACCACCCAGAGACTGCAAGAGACCCAGTACTTC. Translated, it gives CATTQRLQETQYF.